A single T cell receptor beta chain is shown here with its context. Its antigen is unknown. This sample is part of a study of post-analysis software for immune sequencing data. Unique molecular identifiers were built into the TCR beta cDNA libraries. The source material, roughly 0.9 to 11 million T cells, gave rise to 500,000 or so cDNA molecules. A single record per CDR3 protein comes from TCRdb applying MiXCR to the PCR reads. The top ten hold 4.9% of the sample, which has about 770,000 distinct CDR3 sequences, just over 45% seen once. Regarding the study as a whole: Comparison of patients with controls showed roughly five TRBV segments more frequent in patients, TRBV5-6, TRBV5-1 and TRBV20-1 among them. Samples from one preparation batch, clustered by F measure, grouped strongly together. Compared with controls, patients showed significantly lower normalized Chao1 diversity.

This CDR3 has 14 amino acids. Germline CDR1 is MNHNY and CDR2 is SVGAGI (reference sequence). The V segment lost 6 bases and the J segment 3 bases; nucleotides outside the gene matches: 4. This TCR was sampled from a girl aged 5-17 years with multiple sclerosis. The chain employs TRBV6-6 and TRBJ1-4; the match to TRBD1 covers 7 bases. Sequencing used blood. CDR3 DNA sequence: TGTGCCAGCAGGGCCAGGGGGTCTAATGAAAAACTGTTTTTT. Amino acids: CASRARGSNEKLFF.